This T cell receptor (beta chain) was captured by sequencing in a study of cytomegalovirus exposure and HLA in healthy donors. V lost 1 base to trimming and J lost 8 bases; unmatched junction nucleotides: 7. Germline CDR1 reads LGHNA; CDR2 reads YNFKEQ. This CDR3 comprises 16 residues. Profiled with immunoSEQ multiplex PCR; TCRdb holds only in-frame clones, not every one. The sample gives 71,000 or so clones, 85% to 95% of which show up once; roughly 0.94% is in the top ten. Sequencing was carried out using PBMCs. The receptor was derived from a young woman in good health and CMV-seronegative. The V call is TRBV4-2, the J call TRBJ1-6; 8 bases map to TRBD1. The CDR3 bases are TGTGCCAGCAGCCAAGTTTACAGGGGGGCCCATTCACCCCTCCACTTT. Translating it yields CASSQVYRGAHSPLHF.